These 5 T cell receptor beta chains were all obtained from the same sample, sequenced in a study of cytomegalovirus exposure and HLA in healthy donors. Primers: 60 Vbeta forward and 13 Jbeta reverse. TCRdb's copy holds only in-frame clones and misses some; the assay was immunoSEQ multiplex PCR. The sample holds 120,000 or so clones, about three quarters seen once. The material sequenced was PBMCs. The origin of the receptors is a woman aged 40 to 50 in good health and CMV-seronegative.

Only a few counts were recorded for this clone. Written as DNA, the CDR3 is TGTGCCAGCGGACCTCGACAGACTGAGCAGTACTTC. Translation: CASGPRQTEQYF. The chain carries TRBV2 and TRBJ2-7; maybe TRBD1 (5 bases). This CDR3 has 12 residues. CDR1 is SNHLY, CDR2 FYNNEI, per germline. V gave up 8 bases and J gave up 7 bases, with 15 bases separating them.

The rearrangement links TRBV5-1 to TRBJ2-1; tentative D call: TRBD2 (7 bases). The CDR3 is made up of 14 amino acids. CDR1 SGHRS and CDR2 YFSETQ come from the germline V gene. With 4 bases removed from V and 6 bases from J, the gap between germline ends came to 14 bases. Here the CDR3 DNA reads TGCGCCAGCAGCCCGGGGGGCAGCAGCAATGAGCAGTTCTTC. Its protein product is CASSPGGSSNEQFF.

Turning to this clone: A read error may account for a junction end that differs from germline. The chain is built from TRBV7-9 and TRBJ2-5; D gene uncertain. Germline assignment: CDR1 SEHNR and CDR2 FQNEAQ (reference sequence). The CDR3 contains 11 residues. The CDR3 here is CSSSVGETQYF. DNA of the CDR3: TGTTCCAGCAGCGTCGGGGAGACCCAGTACTTC.

A single count supports this clone. The V gene is TRBV6-5, the J gene TRBJ2-7, with D maybe TRBD2 (5 bases). CDR1 is MNHEY and CDR2 is SVGAGI in the germline V gene. The V gene lost 5 bases and the J gene lost 2 bases, with 10 bases spanning the gap. CDR3 size: 13 residues. DNA for the CDR3: TGTGCCAGCAGTACAAGCGGACCCTACGAGCAGTACTTC. This encodes CASSTSGPYEQYF.

This clone was observed a single time. The chain is built from TRBV7-2 and TRBJ1-3; no definite D call. The CDR3 is 12 residues long. Germline assignment: CDR1 SGHTA and CDR2 FQGNSA. Trimming pared 2 bases from V and 8 bases from J, leaving 7 bases between. The CDR3 is CASSLQRDTIYF. In DNA form, the CDR3 reads TGTGCCAGCAGCTTACAACGCGACACCATATATTTT. Supplemented by reference TRBV7-2 and TRBJ1-3, the full variable domain reads GAGVSQSPSNKVTEKGKDVELRCDPISGHTALYWYRQSLGQGLEFLIYFQGNSAPDKSGLPSDRFSAERTGGSVSTLTIQRTQQEDSAVYLCASSLQRDTIYFGEGSWLTVV.